These 3 T cell receptor beta chains share one sample of origin, sequenced in a study of blood T cell repertoires in COVID-19. TCRdb keeps only in-frame clones here, not all; method: immunoSEQ multiplex PCR. Here the sample spans a few hundred thousand clones, 75% to 90% being singletons. Sequencing was carried out using peripheral blood. The receptor source for this set is a woman aged 18 to 35 with acute or convalescent COVID-19.

The chain has TRBV7-2 and TRBJ2-1; D is undetermined. Germline values: CDR1 SGHTA, CDR2 FQGNSA. This CDR3 comprises 12 residues. Trimming took 7 bases from V and 4 from J, leaving 8 bases between them. As DNA, the CDR3 is TGTGCCAGCACTGCCGAGTACAATGAGCAGTTCTTC. It specifies CASTAEYNEQFF.

V is TRBV5-1 and J is TRBJ2-3; D is possibly TRBD2 (6 bases). The CDR3 is 16 residues long. From germline, CDR1 is SGHRS and CDR2 YFSETQ. The ends were cut back, 2 bases at V and 0 bases at J, with 13 bases in the middle. CDR3 region: CASSLKAGRSTDTQYF. The CDR3, as DNA: TGCGCCAGCAGCTTAAAGGCGGGAAGGAGCACAGATACGCAGTATTTT.

J is TRBJ2-1 and V is TRBV9; 8 bases map to TRBD2. The J segment lost 1 base and the V segment lost 4 bases, leaving 13 bases of the junction unmatched. Germline CDR1 reads SGDLS; CDR2 reads YYNGEE. CDR3 size: 18 residues. CDR3 in amino acids: CASSPLATQRGSYNEQFF. CDR3 nucleotide sequence: TGTGCCAGCAGCCCCTTAGCCACCCAGCGGGGGTCCTACAATGAGCAGTTCTTC.